This T cell receptor beta chain stems from a study of shared T cell receptors in the human thymus (dated by TCRdb to about 2021). For the wider study: The study examined how the human thymus generates shared, self-reactive T-cell receptor alpha chains.

The germline V gene specifies SGHTS as CDR1 and YDEGEE as CDR2. Trimming costs V 6 bases and J 3 bases, and their ends lie 30 bases apart. The CDR3 holds 19 amino acids from the cysteine to the phenylalanine. The CDR3 DNA has 57 bases and is translated from base 1. Receptor libraries were prepared by the immunoSEQ multiplex PCR assay. TCRdb holds this immuneACCESS table with in-frame rearrangements only. Some clones are missing; in checked studies, unresolved V genes explain under half, and the rest has no known cause. The sample data list 500,000 to 550,000 clones, and about four fifths of these were observed just once. Of the sample, about 0.013% is held by the ten largest clones. Notes on this clone: No antigen is known for it. Base-call qualities are not available, and no considerably larger clone is one nucleotide away.

This sample was also put to use in a study of human thymus T cells. That second report states: Immunologically healthy infants undergoing open corrective cardiac surgery for congenital heart defects in Finland were used as donors. Thymus tissue was collected as surgical resects that were removed during corrective cardiac surgery. Both the thymic and the peripheral blood repertoires appeared to show biased V and J gene segment usage. The related research reported highly overlapping thymic TCR repertoires among unrelated individuals. The study used about 8 infant thymus samples plus four related peripheral blood samples to characterize TCR alpha and beta repertoires. The infant donors were about 6 to 244 days old, and the cohort included six or seven males and two females. Thymocytes were freed from the tissue by mechanical means and kept at -70 degrees C as pellets of about 9-30 million cells. A QIAsymphony instrument was used to extract genomic DNA from the frozen cell pellets. TCRB and TCRAD loci were amplified from a standardized quantity of quality-controlled genomic DNA using the immunoSEQ multiplex PCR assay. Amplicons spanned the V(D)J region at a length sufficient to cover the CDR3 and identify V and J genes. Through the commercial immunoSEQ service, the amplicons were sequenced on an Illumina platform. Primer bias and sequencing errors were corrected as previously described, and TCRAD and TCRB were defined on the basis of the IMGT database. Repertoires were analysed with immunoSEQ Analyzer 3.0 and VDJTools, covering basic statistics, V/J segment usage, diversity estimates, rarefaction and pairwise overlap. Diversity was estimated with Chao1, ChaoE, Efron-Thisted, Shannon and inverse Simpson indices, and also on datasets down-sampled to the smallest sample. Repertoire overlap used strict matching of CDR3 nucleotide sequence, V gene and J gene, with Jaccard-based multidimensional scaling clustering. On average, thymus samples gave 750,000 to 950,000 unique TCRB clonotypes, whereas blood samples gave around 80,000.

The clonotype was recovered from a boy younger than two with a congenital heart defect. Donor details come from another sample of the same person, matched by shared clones. Sequences were obtained from thymocytes. The chain couples TRBV5-8 to TRBJ1-2; the D gene is perhaps TRBD1, on 5 matching bases. The CDR3 amino acid sequence is: CASNHPWKGGQNEDYGYTF. The sequenced DNA is TGTGCCAGCAACCACCCCTGGAAAGGTGGACAAAACGAGGACTATGGCTACACCTTC. Reference TRBV5-8 and TRBJ1-2 genes cover what lies past the CDR3, so the full variable domain is EAGVTQSPTHLIKTRGQQATLRCSPISGHTSVYWYQQALGLGLQFLLWYDEGEERNRGNFPPRFSGRQFPNYSSELNVNALELEDSALYLCASNHPWKGGQNEDYGYTFGSGTRLTVV.